Presented here are 22 T cell receptor beta chains from one specimen sequenced in a study of T cell repertoires in cytomegalovirus infection. TCRdb redid the calling of the reads with MiXCR, one entry per CDR3 protein. The sample has roughly 500,000 distinct CDR3 sequences; around 10% are singletons. The sample was PBMCs. Receptor source: a human donor in good health (CMV status not recorded). Some clones in this sample may be carry-over from other donors' samples.

The chain links TRBV4-2 to TRBJ2-4, with 10 nucleotides matching TRBD1. With 5 bases clipped from V and 3 bases from J, the junction kept 7 bases outside the gene matches. This CDR3 has 16 amino acids. Germline V gene sequence: CDR1 LGHNA, CDR2 YNFKEQ. In DNA form, the CDR3 reads TGTGCCAGCAGCTCATCGGACAGGGGGTTCAAAAACATTCAGTACTTC. Protein: CASSSSDRGFKNIQYF.

This clonotype was observed many times. V and J are TRBV7-2 and TRBJ2-1, with 8 positions matching TRBD2. Losses at the gene ends were 1 base for V and 4 bases for J; bases not matched to a gene: 3. The CDR3 consists of 15 residues. Germline V CDR1 and CDR2: SGHTA, FQGNSA. The CDR3 DNA reads TGTGCCAGCAGCTTAGTTGGGACTAGATACAATGAGCAGTTCTTC. This sequence encodes CASSLVGTRYNEQFF.

This clonotype was counted only a few times. The chain couples TRBV18 to TRBJ1-5; D might be TRBD1 (5 bases). Germline CDR1 is KGHSH and CDR2 is LQKENI. This CDR3 contains 14 residues. V lost 4 bases and J 3 bases, leaving 10 bases between the germline ends. The CDR3 region is CASSQGNINQPQHF. Written as DNA, the CDR3 is TGTGCCAGCTCACAGGGGAACATCAATCAGCCCCAGCATTTT.

This clonotype was detected ten times or more. This chain links TRBV7-2 with TRBJ2-5; TRBD2 matches 13 bases. The CDR3 is 17 amino acids. Unmatched junction bases numbered 10, after V lost 5 bases and J lost 4 bases. Per germline, CDR1 SGHTA and CDR2 FQGNSA. CDR3 bases: TGTGCCAGCAGCCCCGGACTAGCGGGAGTGTTGGGAGAGACCCAGTACTTC. Encoded protein: CASSPGLAGVLGETQYF.

The chain employs TRBV29-1 and TRBJ2-5, with 7 bases that match TRBD2. The V segment lost 5 bases and the J segment 5 bases; nucleotides outside the gene matches: 2. Germline CDR1 reads SQVTM; CDR2 reads ANQGSEA. CDR3 length: 11 residues. The CDR3 loop reads CSVTSAETQYF. The CDR3 bases are TGCAGCGTTACTAGCGCTGAGACCCAGTACTTC.

The V call is TRBV5-4, the J call TRBJ2-1; D uncertain. The V end lost 4 bases, the J end lost 4 bases, and 12 bases lay between the germline ends. This CDR3 has 14 residues. CDR1 SGHNT and CDR2 YYREEE come from the germline V gene (reference sequence). The CDR3 loop is CASSLLPMYNEQFF. In DNA, the CDR3 is TGTGCCAGCAGCCTCCTACCCATGTACAATGAGCAGTTCTTC.

This clonotype was picked up many times. The gene calls are TRBV27 and TRBJ2-2; 10 bases match TRBD1. Germline V gene lookup returns CDR1 MNHEY and CDR2 SMNVEV (reference sequence). CDR3 length: 15 residues. V shed 6 bases and J 4 bases; nucleotides not matched to a gene: 5. CDR3 region: CASRRQGAGTGELFF. CDR3 coding DNA: TGTGCCAGCAGACGACAGGGGGCGGGCACCGGGGAGCTGTTTTTT.

The sample holds many counts of this clonotype. Here the CDR3 DNA reads TGTGCCAGCAGCCAGGAGGCTGCCGGGTCCTACGAGCAGTACTTC. Protein sequence: CASSQEAAGSYEQYF. The V and J genes are TRBV11-2 and TRBJ2-7, with a possible D match to TRBD2 (5 bases). Germline V gene data show CDR1 as SGHAT and CDR2 as FQNNGV. This CDR3 region has 15 residues. Trimming left V 5 bases short and J 1 base short, with 15 bases between.

This clonotype was seen at least ten times. The gene calls are TRBV20-1 and TRBJ2-3, with TRBD2 matching 8 bases. Germline values: CDR1 DFQATT, CDR2 SNEGSKA (reference sequence). The CDR3 sequence is 15 residues long. Unmatched junction bases numbered 8, after V lost 4 bases and J lost 2 bases. CDR3 amino acids: CSATLSGGLTDTQYF. The CDR3 DNA is TGCAGTGCTACCCTGAGCGGGGGCCTCACAGATACGCAGTATTTT.

This clonotype was recorded a few times. V gene TRBV3-1 combines with J gene TRBJ1-5, with 11 bases matching TRBD1. Unmatched junction bases numbered 5, after V lost 4 bases and J lost 9 bases. Germline lookup yields CDR1 LGHDT and CDR2 YNNKEL (reference sequence). The CDR3 has 14 amino acids. The DNA of the CDR3 is TGTGCCAGCAGCCCGGGCGGGACAGGGGGGCCCCAGCATTTT. Its protein product is CASSPGGTGGPQHF. Full variable domain (remainder filled in from reference TRBV3-1 and TRBJ1-5): DTAVSQTPKYLVTQMGNDKSIKCEQNLGHDTMYWYKQDSKKFLKIMFSYNNKELIINETVPNRFSPKSPDKAHLNLHINSLELGDSAVYFCASSPGGTGGPQHFGDGTRLSIL.

This clonotype was detected ten times or more. This chain uses TRBV7-2 with TRBJ2-1, with D possibly TRBD2 on 6 matching bases. This CDR3 contains 16 residues. Trimming pared 1 base from V and 0 bases from J, leaving 10 bases between. Germline-derived CDR1 and CDR2 are SGHTA and FQGNSA. In DNA, the CDR3 is TGTGCCAGCAGCTTAGGCGGGATTAGCTCCTACAATGAGCAGTTCTTC. Residues: CASSLGGISSYNEQFF. Supplemented by reference TRBV7-2 and TRBJ2-1, the full variable domain reads GAGVSQSPSNKVTEKGKDVELRCDPISGHTALYWYRQSLGQGLEFLIYFQGNSAPDKSGLPSDRFSAERTGGSVSTLTIQRTQQEDSAVYLCASSLGGISSYNEQFFGPGTRLTVL.

This clonotype was seen many times. The chain is built from TRBV7-9 and TRBJ1-2; D gene uncertain. CDR3 length equals 14 residues. V was trimmed by 2 bases and J by 4 bases, leaving 11 bases between them. Germline CDR1 reads SEHNR; CDR2 reads FQNEAQ (reference sequence). DNA for the CDR3: TGTGCCAGCAGCTTACCAACGACCCTCTATGGCTACACCTTC. It translates to CASSLPTTLYGYTF.

This clonotype was seen at least ten times. This rearrangement joins TRBV5-5 to TRBJ1-5, with no clear D. Germline-derived CDR1 and CDR2 are SGHKS and YYEKEE (reference sequence). With 0 bases removed from V and 0 bases from J, the gap between germline ends came to 7 bases. CDR3 length equals 15 residues. CDR3: CASSLEAASNQPQHF. The CDR3 nucleotides read TGTGCCAGCAGCTTGGAGGCAGCTAGCAATCAGCCCCAGCATTTT.

This clonotype occurred a few times. This chain uses TRBV20-1 with TRBJ1-3, with D tentatively TRBD1 (5 bases). In germline, CDR1 is DFQATT, CDR2 SNEGSKA (reference sequence). Trimming left V 0 bases short and J 4 bases short, with 16 bases between. The CDR3 extends over 16 amino acids. The CDR3: CSARDRTLPGGNTIYF. In nucleotides, the CDR3 is TGCAGTGCTAGAGATAGGACATTGCCTGGGGGAAACACCATATATTTT.

The chain is built from TRBV5-1 and TRBJ2-5; 8 nucleotides line up with TRBD1. The CDR3 is made up of 15 amino acids. Trimming removed 4 bases from V and 0 bases from J; junction bases left unmatched: 5. The germline gives CDR1 SGHRS, CDR2 YFSETQ. The CDR3 DNA follows: TGCGCCAGCAGCATGGGGACAGGCAACCAAGAGACCCAGTACTTC. This translates into CASSMGTGNQETQYF.

The gene calls are TRBV15 and TRBJ2-7; 9 bases agree with TRBD2. With V trimmed by 7 bases and J by 4 bases, 8 bases remained unmatched. The V gene's germline CDR1 is LNHNV and CDR2 YYDKDF (reference sequence). This CDR3 comprises 14 residues. The CDR3 loop is CATKFAGGPYEQYF. DNA of the CDR3: TGTGCCACCAAGTTCGCGGGGGGGCCATACGAGCAGTACTTC. The full variable domain, completed using reference TRBV15 and TRBJ2-7, is DAMVIQNPRYQVTQFGKPVTLSCSQTLNHNVMYWYQQKSSQAPKLLFHYYDKDFNNEADTPDNFQSRRPNTSFCFLDIRSPGLGDTAMYLCATKFAGGPYEQYFGPGTRLTVT.

Ten or more counts support this clonotype. The V call is TRBV7-9, the J call TRBJ1-6; 7 bases agree with TRBD1. Germline lookup yields CDR1 SEHNR and CDR2 FQNEAQ (reference sequence). V lost 4 bases and J lost 0; bases outside the gene matches: 0. This CDR3 has 15 residues. CDR3 DNA: TGTGCCAGCAGCTACAGGGGCTCCTATAATTCACCCCTCCACTTT. The encoded protein is CASSYRGSYNSPLHF.

This clonotype has just a few counts. V gene TRBV6-2 or TRBV6-3 combines with J gene TRBJ2-1; TRBD2 agrees at 9 bases. Germline values: CDR1 MNHEY, CDR2 SVGEGT. V shed 4 bases, J shed 7 bases, and the junction held 11 bases outside the gene matches. This CDR3 has 16 residues. CDR3 nucleotide sequence: TGTGCCAGCAGTTCCCCCGGCCCGGCGGGGGGGAATGAGCAGTTCTTC. This sequence encodes CASSSPGPAGGNEQFF.

This clonotype has a count of ten or more. The chain combines TRBV7-2 with TRBJ1-1, with no clear D. Trimming pared 2 bases from V and 3 bases from J, leaving 10 bases between. CDR1 is SGHTA, CDR2 FQGNSA, per germline. The CDR3 is 14 residues long. CDR3 residues: CASSLRSQDTEAFF. CDR3 sequence (DNA): TGTGCCAGCAGCTTACGGAGTCAGGACACTGAAGCTTTCTTT.

The table lists this clonotype with many counts. The chain combines TRBV20-1 with TRBJ2-3; the D gene is possibly TRBD1 (6 bases). The CDR3 sequence is 15 residues long. From germline, CDR1 is DFQATT and CDR2 SNEGSKA (reference sequence). Between the trimmed V and J ends, which lost 0 bases and 5 bases, there was a span of 15 bases. CDR3 in DNA: TGCAGTGCTAGAGACCTCCAACAGGGATTAGATACGCAGTATTTT. Translated: CSARDLQQGLDTQYF.

This clonotype appeared many times. The J gene is TRBJ2-5, the V gene TRBV7-8; D unclear. This CDR3 has 15 residues. The V gene lost 2 bases and the J gene lost 3 bases, with 13 bases spanning the gap. Germline CDR1 reads SGHVS; CDR2 reads FQNEAQ. The CDR3 sequence: CASSLMSGLEETQYF. The CDR3 nucleotides are TGTGCCAGCAGCTTAATGTCTGGGCTAGAAGAGACCCAGTACTTC.

The sample holds a few counts of this clonotype. The chain carries TRBV13 and TRBJ2-7; tentatively, D is TRBD2 (5 bases). The CDR3 has 13 amino acids. CDR1 is PRHDT and CDR2 is FYEKMQ in the germline V gene (reference sequence). Deletions cut 4 bases from V and 3 bases from J, with 10 bases between. The CDR3 DNA is TGTGCCAGCAGCTACGGACTGAACTACGAGCAGTACTTC. Its protein is CASSYGLNYEQYF.